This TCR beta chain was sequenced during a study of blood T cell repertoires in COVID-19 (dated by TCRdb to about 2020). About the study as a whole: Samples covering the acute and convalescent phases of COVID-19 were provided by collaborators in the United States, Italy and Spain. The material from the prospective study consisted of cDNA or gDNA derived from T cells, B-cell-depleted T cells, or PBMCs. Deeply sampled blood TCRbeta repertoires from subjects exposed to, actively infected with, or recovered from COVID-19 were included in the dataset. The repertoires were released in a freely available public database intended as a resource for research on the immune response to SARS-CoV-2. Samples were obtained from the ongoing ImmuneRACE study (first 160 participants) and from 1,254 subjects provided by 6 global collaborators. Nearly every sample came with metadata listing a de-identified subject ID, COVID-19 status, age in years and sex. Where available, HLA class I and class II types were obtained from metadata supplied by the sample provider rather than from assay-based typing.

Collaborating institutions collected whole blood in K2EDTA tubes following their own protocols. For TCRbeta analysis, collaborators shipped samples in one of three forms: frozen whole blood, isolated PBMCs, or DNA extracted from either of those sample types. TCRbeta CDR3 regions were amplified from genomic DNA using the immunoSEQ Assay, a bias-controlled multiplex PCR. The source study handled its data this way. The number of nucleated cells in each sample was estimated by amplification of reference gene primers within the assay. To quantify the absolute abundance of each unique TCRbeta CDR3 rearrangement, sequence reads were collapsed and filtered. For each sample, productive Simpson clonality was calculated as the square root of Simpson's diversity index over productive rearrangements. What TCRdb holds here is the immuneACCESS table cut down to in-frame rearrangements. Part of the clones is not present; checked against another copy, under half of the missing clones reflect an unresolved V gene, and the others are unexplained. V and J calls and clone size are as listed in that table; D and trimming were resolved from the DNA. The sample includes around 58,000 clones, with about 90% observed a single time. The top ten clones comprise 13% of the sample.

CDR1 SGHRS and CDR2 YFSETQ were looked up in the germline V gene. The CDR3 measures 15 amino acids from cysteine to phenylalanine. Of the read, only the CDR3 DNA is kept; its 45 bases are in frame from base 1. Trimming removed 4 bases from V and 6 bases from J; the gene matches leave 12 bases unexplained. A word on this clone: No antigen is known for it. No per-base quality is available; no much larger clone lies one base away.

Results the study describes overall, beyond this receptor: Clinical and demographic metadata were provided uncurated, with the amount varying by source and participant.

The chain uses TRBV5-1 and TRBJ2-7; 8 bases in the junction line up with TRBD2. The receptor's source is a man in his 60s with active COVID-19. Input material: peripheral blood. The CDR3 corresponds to CASSLTGRADSEQYF. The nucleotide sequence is TGCGCCAGCAGCCTGACCGGGAGGGCCGACTCCGAGCAGTACTTC.